Listed below are T cell receptor beta chains from one sample, sequenced in a study of breast tumors, draining lymph nodes, adjacent tissues. TCRdb analysed the multiplex PCR reads with MiXCR anew, one entry per CDR3 protein. This repertoire shows about 35,000 distinct CDR3 sequences, 36% found once; its top ten account for roughly 10%. The sample was breast tumor tissue. The receptors were gathered from a female donor with breast cancer. Some clones in this sample may be carry-over from other donors' samples. Each CDR3 is given with its conserved first and last residue. D genes are given only for firm matches. Some rows have no size entry. The others give once, few or many, or a class for an expanded clone.

v_call: TRBV2
j_call: TRBJ2-5
clone_size: many
cdr3_length: 16
d_call: NA
cdr3_nt: TGTGCCAGCACCCAGACCCTGGGGGACTACCAAGAGACCCAGTACTTC
cdr3_aa: CASTQTLGDYQETQYF

v_call: TRBV4-2
j_call: TRBJ2-7
clone_size: few
cdr3_length: 15
d_call: TRBD2
cdr3_nt: TGTGCCAGCAGCCAACTAGCGGGAGGTTCCTACGAGCAGTACTTC
cdr3_aa: CASSQLAGGSYEQYF

v_call: TRBV20-1
j_call: TRBJ2-7
clone_size: medium-sized
cdr3_length: 13
d_call: TRBD2
cdr3_nt: TGCAGTGCTCTCTGGACTAGCGGGAGGGAGCAGTACTTC
cdr3_aa: CSALWTSGREQYF

v_call: TRBV12-3/TRBV12-4
j_call: TRBJ2-3
clone_size: many
cdr3_length: 16
d_call: TRBD2
cdr3_nt: TGTGCCAGCTCCCCTAGGGGCGGGAGAGGGACAGATACGCAGTATTTT
cdr3_aa: CASSPRGGRGTDTQYF

v_call: TRBV5-1
j_call: TRBJ2-1
clone_size: many
cdr3_length: 13
d_call: TRBD1
cdr3_nt: TGCGCCAGCAGCAAACCAGGGGGCGATGAGCAGTTCTTC
cdr3_aa: CASSKPGGDEQFF

v_call: TRBV27
j_call: TRBJ2-1
clone_size: few
cdr3_length: 18
d_call: TRBD2
cdr3_nt: TGTGCCAGCAGTTCCAGGACTAGCGGGACATCCTTTTACAATGAGCAGTTCTTC
cdr3_aa: CASSSRTSGTSFYNEQFF

v_call: TRBV11-2
j_call: TRBJ2-1
clone_size: few
cdr3_length: 15
d_call: TRBD1
cdr3_nt: TGTGCCAGCAGATACGACAGGGGACCTCACAATGAGCAGTTCTTC
cdr3_aa: CASRYDRGPHNEQFF

v_call: TRBV9
j_call: TRBJ2-7
clone_size: many
cdr3_length: 17
d_call: TRBD2
cdr3_nt: TGTGCCAGCAGCGTAGGTCTACCGGGACTAGCGGGAGCCGAGCAGTACTTC
cdr3_aa: CASSVGLPGLAGAEQYF

v_call: TRBV30
j_call: TRBJ2-7
clone_size: few
cdr3_length: 14
d_call: TRBD2
cdr3_nt: TGTGCCTGGAGTGGGGGACTAGCGGGAATCGAGCAGTACTTC
cdr3_aa: CAWSGGLAGIEQYF

v_call: TRBV20-1
j_call: TRBJ2-3
clone_size: NA
cdr3_length: 16
d_call: TRBD2
cdr3_nt: TGCAGTGCTAGAGAAACTAGCGGGGGGGTGGCGGATACGCAGTATTTT
cdr3_aa: CSARETSGGVADTQYF

v_call: TRBV12-3/TRBV12-4
j_call: TRBJ2-7
clone_size: many
cdr3_length: 15
d_call: TRBD1
cdr3_nt: TGTGCCAGCAGCCTAGGACAGGGTGGTTCCTACGAGCAGTACTTC
cdr3_aa: CASSLGQGGSYEQYF